This T cell receptor beta chain came from a study of blood T cells in healthy people across ages. CDR3 length equals 13 residues. The germline gives CDR1 SGHTA, CDR2 FQGNSA. Concerning this clonotype itself: One junction end disagrees with the germline gene, perhaps due to a read error.

The second PCR ran about 6 to 11 cycles with a sample-barcoded 5' primer and J-beta primers. MiXCR, applied by TCRdb to the 5' RACE reads, yields one record per CDR3 protein. The sample carries around 1,500,000 distinct CDR3 sequences, roughly 27% recorded once. The rearrangement uses TRBV7-2 and TRBJ2-5; D gene uncertain. The sample taken for sequencing was blood. This TCR derives from a woman aged 30 to 39 in good health. CDR3 region: CASSPILQEAQYF. CDR3 DNA sequence: TGTGCCAGCAGCCCAATCCTACAAGAGGCCCAGTACTTC.